This T cell receptor beta chain was observed in a study of regulatory T cells in long-lasting Graves disease. Broader study findings: Persistent patients shared more public clonotypes (2,741) than new patients (roughly 970). Persistent cases favored TRBV28, TRBJ1-2 and TRBJ2-5.

Time point of the sample: newly diagnosed GD, antithyroid drugs for less than 3 months. Construction of the TCR library relied on RNA isolated from PBMCs. The germline V gene has CDR1 SQVTM and CDR2 ANQGSEA. The CDR3 totals 14 residues. Trimming stripped 1 base from V and 0 bases from J, with 9 bases between. This clonotype was observed many times. Its antigen is unknown. iRepertoire HTBI primers and Arm-PCR of CDR3 regions built TCR beta libraries. Each CDR3 protein gets one entry after TCRdb re-called the multiplex PCR reads with MiXCR. The data hold roughly 610,000 distinct CDR3 sequences, with about 16% observed a single time. This sample was also put to use in a study of T cells in Graves' hyperthyroidism and ophthalmopathy. This second study says: Ophthalmopathy was separated from stable hyperthyroidism by a 13 V-J model.

Sequences were derived from peripheral blood mononuclear cells (PBMCs), sampled at new diagnosis, from a patient treated with antithyroid drugs. This receptor was identified in a man in his late teens or twenties with Graves disease. The V and J genes are TRBV29-1 and TRBJ1-1, with D unclear. CDR3: CSVEAKTMNTEAFF. The DNA of the CDR3 is TGCAGCGTTGAAGCAAAGACCATGAACACTGAAGCTTTCTTT.